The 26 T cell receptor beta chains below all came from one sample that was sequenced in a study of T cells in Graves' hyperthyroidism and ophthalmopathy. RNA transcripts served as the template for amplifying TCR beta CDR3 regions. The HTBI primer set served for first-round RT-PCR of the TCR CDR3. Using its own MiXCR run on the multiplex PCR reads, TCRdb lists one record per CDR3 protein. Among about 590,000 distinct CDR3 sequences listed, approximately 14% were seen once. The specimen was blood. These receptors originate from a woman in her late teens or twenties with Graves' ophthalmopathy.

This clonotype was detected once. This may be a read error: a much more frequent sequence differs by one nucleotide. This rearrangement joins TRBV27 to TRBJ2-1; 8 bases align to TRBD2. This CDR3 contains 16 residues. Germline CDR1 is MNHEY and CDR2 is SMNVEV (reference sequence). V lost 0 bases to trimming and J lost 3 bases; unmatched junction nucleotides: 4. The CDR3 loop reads CASSLSVAGFYNEQFF. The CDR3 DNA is TGTGCCAGCAGTTTATCGGTAGCGGGGTTCTACAATGAGCAGTTCTTC.

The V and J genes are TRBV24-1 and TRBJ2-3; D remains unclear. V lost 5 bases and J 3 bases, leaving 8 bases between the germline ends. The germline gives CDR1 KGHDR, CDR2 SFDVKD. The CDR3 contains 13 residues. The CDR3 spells CATSGSVTDTQYF. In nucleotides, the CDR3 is TGTGCCACCAGTGGAAGCGTTACAGATACGCAGTATTTT.

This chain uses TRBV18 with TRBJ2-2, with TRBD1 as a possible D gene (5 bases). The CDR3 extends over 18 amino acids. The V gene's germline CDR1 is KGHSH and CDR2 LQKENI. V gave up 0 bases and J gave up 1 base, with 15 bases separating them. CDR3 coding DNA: TGTGCCAGCTCACCACCGAATTCTGCGACAGTGAACACCGGGGAGCTGTTTTTT. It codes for CASSPPNSATVNTGELFF.

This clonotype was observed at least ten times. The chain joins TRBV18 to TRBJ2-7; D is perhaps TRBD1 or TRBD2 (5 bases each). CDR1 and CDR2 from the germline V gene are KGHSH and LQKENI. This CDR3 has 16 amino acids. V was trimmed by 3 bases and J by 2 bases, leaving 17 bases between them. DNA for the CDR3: TGTGCCAGCTCACCGCCCGCCGGGACCCACCCCTACGAGCAGTACTTC. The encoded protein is CASSPPAGTHPYEQYF.

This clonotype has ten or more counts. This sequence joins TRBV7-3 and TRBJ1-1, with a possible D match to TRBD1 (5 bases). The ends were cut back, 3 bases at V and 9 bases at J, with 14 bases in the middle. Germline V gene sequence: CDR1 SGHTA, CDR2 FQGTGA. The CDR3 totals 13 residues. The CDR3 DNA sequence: TGTGCCAGCAGCTTCGGGGCCCCCAGTAAAGCTTTCTTT. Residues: CASSFGAPSKAFF. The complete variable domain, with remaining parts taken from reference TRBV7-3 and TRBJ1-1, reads GAGVSQTPSNKVTEKGKYVELRCDPISGHTALYWYRQSLGQGPEFLIYFQGTGAADDSGLPNDRFFAVRPEGSVSTLKIQRTERGDSAVYLCASSFGAPSKAFFGQGTRLTVV.

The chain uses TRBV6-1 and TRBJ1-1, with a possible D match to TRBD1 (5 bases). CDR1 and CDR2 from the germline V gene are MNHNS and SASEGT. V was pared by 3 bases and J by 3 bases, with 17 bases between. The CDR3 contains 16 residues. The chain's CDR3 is CASSEWGVGVDTEAFF. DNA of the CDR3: TGTGCCAGCAGTGAGTGGGGGGTTGGCGTGGACACTGAAGCTTTCTTT.

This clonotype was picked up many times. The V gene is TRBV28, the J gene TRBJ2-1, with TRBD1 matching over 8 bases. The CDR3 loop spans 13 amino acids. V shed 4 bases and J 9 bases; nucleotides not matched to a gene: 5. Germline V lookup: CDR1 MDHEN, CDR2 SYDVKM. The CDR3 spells CASSSGQGSEQFF. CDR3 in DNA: TGTGCCAGCAGTTCTGGACAGGGCTCTGAGCAGTTCTTC.

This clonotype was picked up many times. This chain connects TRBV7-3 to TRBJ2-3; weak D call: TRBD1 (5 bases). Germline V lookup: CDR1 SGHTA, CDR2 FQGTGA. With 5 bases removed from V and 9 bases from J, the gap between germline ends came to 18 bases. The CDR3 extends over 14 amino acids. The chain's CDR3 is CASSPSAGPSTQYF. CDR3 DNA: TGTGCCAGCAGCCCATCCGCAGGGCCTTCGACGCAGTATTTT.

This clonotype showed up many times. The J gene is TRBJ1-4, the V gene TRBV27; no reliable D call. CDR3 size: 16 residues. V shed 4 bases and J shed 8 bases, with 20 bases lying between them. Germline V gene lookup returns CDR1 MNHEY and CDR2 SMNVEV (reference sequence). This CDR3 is CASSSNQIDPREKLFF. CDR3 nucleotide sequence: TGTGCCAGCAGTTCCAACCAAATCGACCCCCGGGAAAAACTGTTTTTT.

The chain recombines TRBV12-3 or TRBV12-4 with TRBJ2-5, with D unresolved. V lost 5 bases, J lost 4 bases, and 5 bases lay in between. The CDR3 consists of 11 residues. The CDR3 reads CASSITETQYF. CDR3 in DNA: TGTGCCAGCAGTATCACAGAGACCCAGTACTTC.

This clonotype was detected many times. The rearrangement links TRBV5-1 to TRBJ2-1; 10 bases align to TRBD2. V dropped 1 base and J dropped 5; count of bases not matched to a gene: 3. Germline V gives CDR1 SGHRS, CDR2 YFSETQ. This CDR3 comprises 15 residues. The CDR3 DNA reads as TGCGCCAGCAGCTTGATTAGCGGGGGGCACAATGAGCAGTTCTTC. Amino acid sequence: CASSLISGGHNEQFF.

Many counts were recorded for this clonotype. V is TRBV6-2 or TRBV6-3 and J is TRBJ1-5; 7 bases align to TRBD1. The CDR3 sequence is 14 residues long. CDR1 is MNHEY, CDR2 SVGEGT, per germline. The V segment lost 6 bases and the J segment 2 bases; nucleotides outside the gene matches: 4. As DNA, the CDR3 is TGTGCCAGCAGGTGGACAGGCGGCAATCAGCCCCAGCATTTT. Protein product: CASRWTGGNQPQHF.

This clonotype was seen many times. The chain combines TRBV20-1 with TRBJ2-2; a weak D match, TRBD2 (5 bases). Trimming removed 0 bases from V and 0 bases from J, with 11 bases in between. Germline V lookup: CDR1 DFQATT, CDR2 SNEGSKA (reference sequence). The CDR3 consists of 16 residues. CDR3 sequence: CSARERGLANTGELFF. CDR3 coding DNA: TGCAGTGCTAGAGAACGGGGTTTAGCGAACACCGGGGAGCTGTTTTTT.

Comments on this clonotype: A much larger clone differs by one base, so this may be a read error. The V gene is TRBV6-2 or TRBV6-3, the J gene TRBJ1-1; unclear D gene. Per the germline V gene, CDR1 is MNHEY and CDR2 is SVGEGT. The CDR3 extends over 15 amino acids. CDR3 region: CAGSYGAASNTEAFF. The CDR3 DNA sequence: TGTGCCGGCAGTTACGGCGCGGCCTCGAACACTGAAGCTTTCTTT.

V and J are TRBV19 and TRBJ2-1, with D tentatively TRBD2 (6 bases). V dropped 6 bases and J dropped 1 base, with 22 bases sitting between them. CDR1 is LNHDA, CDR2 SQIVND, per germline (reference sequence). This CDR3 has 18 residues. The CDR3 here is CASSIPPWGEESYNEQFF. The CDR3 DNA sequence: TGTGCCAGTAGCATCCCCCCCTGGGGGGAGGAGTCCTACAATGAGCAGTTCTTC. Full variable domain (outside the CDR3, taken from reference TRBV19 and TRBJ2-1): DGGITQSPKYLFRKEGQNVTLSCEQNLNHDAMYWYRQDPGQGLRLIYYSQIVNDFQKGDIAEGYSVSREKKESFPLTVTSAQKNPTAFYLCASSIPPWGEESYNEQFFGPGTRLTVL.

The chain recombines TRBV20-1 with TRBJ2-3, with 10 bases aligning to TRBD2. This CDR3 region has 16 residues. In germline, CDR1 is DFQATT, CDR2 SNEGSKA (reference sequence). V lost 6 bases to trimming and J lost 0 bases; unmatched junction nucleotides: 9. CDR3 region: CSALDLAGVSTDTQYF. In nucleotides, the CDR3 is TGCAGTGCCCTCGACCTAGCGGGGGTTAGCACAGATACGCAGTATTTT.

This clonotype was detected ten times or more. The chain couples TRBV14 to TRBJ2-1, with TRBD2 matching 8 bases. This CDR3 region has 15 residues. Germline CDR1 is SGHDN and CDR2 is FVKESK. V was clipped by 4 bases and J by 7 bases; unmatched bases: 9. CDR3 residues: CASSPSGRRWNEQFF. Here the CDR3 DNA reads TGTGCCAGCAGCCCCAGCGGGAGAAGGTGGAATGAGCAGTTCTTC.

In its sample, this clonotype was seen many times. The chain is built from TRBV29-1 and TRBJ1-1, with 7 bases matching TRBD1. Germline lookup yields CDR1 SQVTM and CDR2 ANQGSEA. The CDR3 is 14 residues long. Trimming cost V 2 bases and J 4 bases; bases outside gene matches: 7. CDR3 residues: CSVEIGGRGTEAFF. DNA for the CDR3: TGCAGCGTTGAAATAGGGGGCCGGGGCACTGAAGCTTTCTTT. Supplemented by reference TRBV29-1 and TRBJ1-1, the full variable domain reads SAVISQKPSRDICQRGTSLTIQCQVDSQVTMMFWYRQQPGQSLTLIATANQGSEATYESGFVIDKFPISRPNLTFSTLTVSNMSPEDSSIYLCSVEIGGRGTEAFFGQGTRLTVV.

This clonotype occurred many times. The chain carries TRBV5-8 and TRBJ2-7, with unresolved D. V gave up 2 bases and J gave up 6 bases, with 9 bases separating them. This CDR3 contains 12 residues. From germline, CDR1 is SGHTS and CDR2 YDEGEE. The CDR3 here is CASSFGKGEQYF. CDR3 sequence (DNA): TGTGCCAGCAGCTTCGGCAAGGGCGAGCAGTACTTC.

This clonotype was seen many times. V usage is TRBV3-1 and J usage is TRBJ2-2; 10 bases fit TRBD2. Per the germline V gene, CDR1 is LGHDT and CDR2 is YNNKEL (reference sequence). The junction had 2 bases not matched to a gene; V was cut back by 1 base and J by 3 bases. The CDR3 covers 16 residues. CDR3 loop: CASSQGLAGDTGELFF. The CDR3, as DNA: TGTGCCAGCAGCCAAGGACTAGCGGGTGACACCGGGGAGCTGTTTTTT.

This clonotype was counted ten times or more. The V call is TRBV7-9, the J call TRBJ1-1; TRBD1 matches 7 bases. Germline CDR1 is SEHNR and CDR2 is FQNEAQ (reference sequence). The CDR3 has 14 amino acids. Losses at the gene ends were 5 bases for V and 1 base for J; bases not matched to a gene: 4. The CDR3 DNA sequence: TGTGCCAGCAGCCGGGACAGTACGAACACTGAAGCTTTCTTT. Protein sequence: CASSRDSTNTEAFF.

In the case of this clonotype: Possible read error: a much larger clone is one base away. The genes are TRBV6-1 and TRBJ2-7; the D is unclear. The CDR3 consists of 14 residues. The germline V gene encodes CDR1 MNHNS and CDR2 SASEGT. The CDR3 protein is CANSVRQVSYEQYF. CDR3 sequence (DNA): TGTGCCAACAGTGTACGGCAGGTCTCCTACGAGCAGTACTTC.

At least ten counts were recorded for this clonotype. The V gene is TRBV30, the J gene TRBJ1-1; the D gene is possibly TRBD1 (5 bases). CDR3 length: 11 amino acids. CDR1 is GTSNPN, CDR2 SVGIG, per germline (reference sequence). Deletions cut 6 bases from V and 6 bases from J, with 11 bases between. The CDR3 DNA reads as TGTGCCTGCATCCAGGGTTCTGAAGCTTTCTTT. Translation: CACIQGSEAFF.

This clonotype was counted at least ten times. The CDR3 sequence: CASIPTAGEQFF. The CDR3 region has the DNA TGTGCCAGCATCCCGACAGCCGGTGAGCAGTTCTTC. This chain connects TRBV7-9 to TRBJ2-1, with a tentative D call TRBD1 (5 bases). With 7 bases removed from V and 9 bases from J, the gap between germline ends came to 13 bases. Germline-derived CDR1 and CDR2 are SEHNR and FQNEAQ (reference sequence). The CDR3 is made up of 12 amino acids.

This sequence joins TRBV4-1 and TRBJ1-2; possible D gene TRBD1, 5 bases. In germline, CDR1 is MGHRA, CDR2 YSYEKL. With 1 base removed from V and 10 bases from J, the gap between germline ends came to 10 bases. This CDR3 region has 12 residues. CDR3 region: CASSQAQGSYTF. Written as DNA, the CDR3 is TGCGCCAGCAGCCAAGCTCAGGGCTCCTACACCTTC.

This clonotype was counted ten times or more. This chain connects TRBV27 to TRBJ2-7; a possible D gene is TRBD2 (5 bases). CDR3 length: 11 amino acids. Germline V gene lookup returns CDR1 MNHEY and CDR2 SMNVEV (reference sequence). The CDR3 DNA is TGTGGAACCGGGGAATCCTACGAGCAGTACTTC. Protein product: CGTGESYEQYF.